The rows below give T cell receptor beta chains drawn from one sample of a study of T cells after yellow fever vaccination. TCRdb reanalysed the 5' RACE reads using MiXCR and keeps one entry per CDR3 protein. The sample records about 400,000 distinct CDR3 sequences, 9.5% to 13% being singletons. The material sequenced was PBMCs, taken on the day of the first yellow fever vaccination. The receptor set was obtained from a man younger than 35 who received the YFV17D yellow fever vaccine. The CDR3 runs from the conserved cysteine through the conserved F or W. Fields, in order: V gene, clone size, J gene, D gene, CDR3 DNA, CDR3 protein. A D gene is named only where the DNA matches it firmly. The size entry is marked missing in some rows and otherwise reads once, few, many or a size class.

>TRBV10-3|few|TRBJ1-2|-
TGTGCCATCAGTGAGTCGCGGGGCGCGATAGGCTACACCTTC
CAISESRGAIGYTF
>TRBV2|few|TRBJ2-1|-
TGTGCCAGCAGTTTTGACCGGAGCTCCTACAATGAGCAGTTCTTC
CASSFDRSSYNEQFF
>TRBV12-3/TRBV12-4|few|TRBJ2-1|TRBD2
TGTGCCACCAGCCTAGCGGGGGGGCCTTTAGAGCAGTTCTTC
CATSLAGGPLEQFF
>TRBV20-1|many|TRBJ1-2|TRBD1
TGCAGTGCCCTTACCGGGACAGGGGGGAGAAGCTACACCTTC
CSALTGTGGRSYTF
>TRBV12-3/TRBV12-4|-|TRBJ2-3|TRBD2
TGTGCCAGCAGTCCAGGGACTAGCGGGGGACTAAGCACAGATACGCAGTATTTT
CASSPGTSGGLSTDTQYF
>TRBV4-1|-|TRBJ2-5|-
TGCGCCAGCAGCCAAGATCCAGCCGGCAGCAGGACCCAGTACTTC
CASSQDPAGSRTQYF
>TRBV5-1|few|TRBJ1-2|-
TGCGCCAGCAGCCCCTCAGGGGCGCATAACTATGGCTACACCTTC
CASSPSGAHNYGYTF
>TRBV28|few|TRBJ2-3|-
TGTGCCAGCAGGAAACTGGACGGGACGGGCACAGATACGCAGTATTTT
CASRKLDGTGTDTQYF
>TRBV19|few|TRBJ1-2|-
TGTGCCAGTAGTTCTAACGGTCGTGGTGGCTACACCTTC
CASSSNGRGGYTF
>TRBV7-2|-|TRBJ2-5|-
TGTGCCAGCACCCCGGTGAAGGGGACCCAGTACTTC
CASTPVKGTQYF
>TRBV7-2|-|TRBJ1-2|-
TGTGCCAGCAGCTTAGCCCTACAGGGACCTAACTATGGCTACACCTTC
CASSLALQGPNYGYTF
>TRBV7-2|-|TRBJ2-3|-
TGTGCCAGCAGCCGGGGACGAGGGTCCCCTACAGATACGCAGTATTTT
CASSRGRGSPTDTQYF